The 20 T cell receptor beta chains presented below share a single source sample, sequenced in a study of cytomegalovirus exposure and HLA in healthy donors. A multiplex PCR was run with 60 Vbeta primers and 13 Jbeta primers. The protocol was immunoSEQ multiplex PCR, while the TCRdb copy is restricted to in-frame clones and leaves out a portion. The data contain 90,000 to 95,000 clones, around 80% of them singletons. The specimen was PBMCs. These receptors were obtained from a man younger than 30 in good health and CMV-seronegative.

The sample holds one count of this clone. V gene TRBV9 combines with J gene TRBJ2-1, with TRBD2 identical over 11 bases. CDR3 length equals 15 residues. CDR1 and CDR2 from the germline V gene are SGDLS and YYNGEE. After removal of 3 bases from V and 9 bases from J, the junction contained 8 bases not matched to a gene. CDR3 loop: CASSARASGGFEQFF. The CDR3 DNA reads as TGTGCCAGCAGCGCGAGGGCTAGCGGGGGGTTTGAGCAGTTCTTC.

The chain couples TRBV7-6 to TRBJ1-2; D is unclear. Trimming took off 3 bases at V and 2 bases at J, with 7 bases between the two ends. CDR1 is SGHVS and CDR2 is FNYEAQ in the germline V gene. The CDR3 runs 13 residues. The DNA of the CDR3 is TGTGCCAGCAGCTTGGAGGAGAACTATGGCTACACCTTC. This sequence encodes CASSLEENYGYTF. The full variable domain, in which reference TRBV7-6 and TRBJ1-2 provide the parts outside the CDR3, is GAGVSQSPRYKVTKRGQDVALRCDPISGHVSLYWYRQALGQGPEFLTYFNYEAQQDKSGLPNDRFSAERPEGSISTLTIQRTEQRDSAMYRCASSLEENYGYTFGSGTRLTVV.

This chain's CDR3 is CAWEPGQGASGYTF. The CDR3 bases are TGTGCCTGGGAGCCGGGACAGGGGGCTAGTGGCTACACCTTC. J is TRBJ1-2 and V is TRBV30, with 12 bases matching TRBD1. Germline values: CDR1 GTSNPN, CDR2 SVGIG (reference sequence). The CDR3 runs to 14 residues. Losses at the gene ends were 5 bases for V and 7 bases for J; bases not matched to a gene: 8.

In DNA form, the CDR3 reads TGTGCCTGGAGTCTAGACCAAAATCAGCCCCAGCATTTT. Translating gives CAWSLDQNQPQHF. J is TRBJ1-5 and V is TRBV30; the D is unclear. This CDR3 comprises 13 residues. Germline CDR1 reads GTSNPN; CDR2 reads SVGIG (reference sequence). The V end lost 2 bases, the J end lost 4 bases, and 9 bases lay between the germline ends.

This sequence joins TRBV6-5 and TRBJ1-2; no clear D gene. The CDR3 totals 16 residues. The germline V gene has CDR1 MNHEY and CDR2 SVGAGI. Trimming stripped 0 bases from V and 0 bases from J, with 11 bases between. CDR3 nucleotides: TGTGCCAGCAGTTACTCTCGCGGGGAGTCTAACTATGGCTACACCTTC. It yields the protein CASSYSRGESNYGYTF.

V gene TRBV7-9 combines with J gene TRBJ1-3; the match to TRBD1 covers 8 bases. V was pared by 6 bases and J by 0 bases, with 10 bases of the junction left unmatched. Germline V CDR1 and CDR2: SEHNR, FQNEAQ (reference sequence). The length of the CDR3 is 17 residues. In nucleotides, the CDR3 is TGTGCCAGCAGATACGGGACAGGCCCAATCTCTGGAAACACCATATATTTT. Its protein is CASRYGTGPISGNTIYF.

The chain combines TRBV9 with TRBJ1-1; D unclear. V lost 3 bases and J 0 bases, leaving 12 bases between the germline ends. This CDR3 has 15 amino acids. The germline V gene encodes CDR1 SGDLS and CDR2 YYNGEE. CDR3 sequence: CASSALSGMNTEAFF. The CDR3 DNA reads as TGTGCCAGCAGCGCATTATCAGGCATGAACACTGAAGCTTTCTTT.

This chain connects TRBV18 to TRBJ1-2, with 8 bases that match TRBD1. Trimming at V came to 4 bases and at J to 2 bases, leaving 6 bases not matched to a gene. CDR1 KGHSH and CDR2 LQKENI come from the germline V gene. The CDR3 spans 15 residues. For the CDR3, the DNA is TGTGCCAGCTCACTAAGCAGGGGGCAGAACTATGGCTACACCTTC. This codes for CASSLSRGQNYGYTF. The variable domain in full, completed from reference TRBV18 and TRBJ1-2, reads NAGVMQNPRHLVRRRGQEARLRCSPMKGHSHVYWYRQLPEEGLKFMVYLQKENIIDESGMPKERFSAEFPKEGPSILRIQQVVRGDSAAYFCASSLSRGQNYGYTFGSGTRLTVV.

The chain links TRBV27 to TRBJ1-2; D is perhaps TRBD1 (6 bases). In germline, CDR1 is MNHEY, CDR2 SMNVEV (reference sequence). This CDR3 has 13 residues. Trimming removed 7 bases from V and 7 bases from J, with 16 bases in between. This CDR3 is CASTSQTGRGYTF. The CDR3 DNA reads as TGTGCCAGCACCAGCCAGACAGGTCGTGGCTACACCTTC.

The chain carries TRBV4-1 and TRBJ1-2; D might be TRBD1 (5 bases). The CDR3 has 14 residues. CDR1 is MGHRA, CDR2 YSYEKL, per germline. V lost 1 base and J lost 8, with 14 bases in between. CDR3 protein: CASSQVFRVEGYTF. For the CDR3, the DNA is TGCGCCAGCAGCCAAGTTTTCAGGGTCGAAGGCTACACCTTC.

This clone was observed a few times. This chain links TRBV6-6 with TRBJ1-3, with 7 nucleotides matching TRBD1. Germline V gives CDR1 MNHNY, CDR2 SVGAGI (reference sequence). With 7 bases clipped from V and 4 bases from J, the junction kept 10 bases outside the gene matches. The CDR3 extends over 15 amino acids. The CDR3 sequence: CASTTTGLSGNTIYF. The CDR3 bases are TGTGCCAGCACCACGACAGGGCTATCCGGAAACACCATATATTTT.

The rearrangement uses TRBV2 and TRBJ2-5, with 7 bases lining up with TRBD1. Germline-derived CDR1 and CDR2 are SNHLY and FYNNEI. V gave up 6 bases and J gave up 3 bases; unmatched junction bases: 13. This CDR3 is built from 16 residues. The CDR3 sequence: CASRGQTVNPKETQYF. CDR3 DNA: TGTGCCAGCAGGGGACAGACCGTTAACCCCAAAGAGACCCAGTACTTC.

The table lists this clone with a few counts. Within the sample, other DNA sequences also encode this same CDR3. This chain links TRBV2 with TRBJ1-1, with D uncertain. V was cut by 4 bases and J by 5 bases, with 8 bases left in between. Germline V lookup: CDR1 SNHLY, CDR2 FYNNEI. This CDR3 comprises 12 residues. CDR3 nucleotides: TGTGCCAGCAGTGGTCGAGGGACTGAAGCTTTCTTT. Protein sequence: CASSGRGTEAFF.

The J gene is TRBJ1-2, the V gene TRBV5-1; tentative D call: TRBD1 (5 bases). The length of the CDR3 is 16 residues. V gave up 0 bases and J gave up 4 bases, with 16 bases separating them. The germline CDR1 and CDR2 sequences are SGHRS and YFSETQ. For the CDR3, the DNA is TGCGCCAGCAGCTTGGGGTATGGACAAGAGGCCTATGGCTACACCTTC. Encoded protein: CASSLGYGQEAYGYTF.

The CDR3 sequence: CASSLDRGLGNTEAFF. The CDR3 bases are TGTGCCAGCAGCCTGGACAGGGGGCTGGGGAACACTGAAGCTTTCTTT. This sequence joins TRBV5-4 and TRBJ1-1, with 11 bases lining up with TRBD1. V gave up 4 bases and J gave up 1 base; unmatched junction bases: 6. This CDR3 has 16 amino acids. Germline CDR1 is SGHNT and CDR2 is YYREEE (reference sequence).

The genes are TRBV4-1 and TRBJ2-3; D might be TRBD2 (7 bases). Germline V gives CDR1 MGHRA, CDR2 YSYEKL. This CDR3 spans 15 amino acids. Trimming stripped 4 bases from V and 6 bases from J, with 17 bases between. In nucleotides, the CDR3 is TGCGCCAGCAGCCTTCAGGATGGGGGGGGCGATACGCAGTATTTT. It codes for CASSLQDGGGDTQYF.

The chain links TRBV6-1 to TRBJ1-2; D is undetermined. The CDR3 sequence is 11 residues long. Germline CDR1 is MNHNS and CDR2 is SASEGT. Trimming stripped 3 bases from V and 10 bases from J, with 9 bases between. The CDR3 region has the DNA TGTGCCAGCAGTGACGGGAGACCCTACACCTTC. Its protein is CASSDGRPYTF.

The chain joins TRBV21-1 to TRBJ1-4; the DNA was not used to check the table's D call, TRBD1. TRBV21-1 is classified as a pseudogene. This CDR3 has 14 amino acids. CDR3 in amino acids: CASPRCRSNEKLFF. In DNA form, the CDR3 reads TGTGCCAGCCCCCGTTGCAGATCTAATGAAAAACTGTTTTTT.

The rearrangement joins TRBV5-4 to TRBJ1-1; 7 bases line up with TRBD1. The junction had 6 bases not matched to a gene; V was cut back by 0 bases and J by 1 base. CDR1 SGHNT and CDR2 YYREEE come from the germline V gene (reference sequence). The length of the CDR3 is 16 residues. The CDR3: CASSLVLGQKNTEAFF. CDR3 nucleotides: TGTGCCAGCAGCTTGGTTCTGGGACAGAAGAACACTGAAGCTTTCTTT.

The chain joins TRBV23-1 to TRBJ1-1; perhaps TRBD1 as D (6 bases). TRBV23-1 is known as an ORF, though its function is uncertain. The ends were cut back, 0 bases at V and 5 bases at J, with 22 bases in the middle. This CDR3 region has 18 residues. CDR3 in DNA: TGCGCCAGCAGTCAATCGACATTTGCGACAGGTGTTTTTACTGAAGCTTTCTTT. Protein product: CASSQSTFATGVFTEAFF.